Listed below are T cell receptor beta chains from one sample, sequenced in a study of a mutant IDH1 vaccine in newly diagnosed glioma. Method: immunoSEQ multiplex PCR; TCRdb's copy keeps in-frame clones and lacks some. The sample has 23,000 or so clones, roughly 78% seen once. These TCRs are of unknown antigen specificity. The sample in question was PBMCs, obtained from a glioma patient whose treatment included an IDH1 peptide vaccine. Every receptor here comes from a man aged 35 to 55 with glioma. The CDR3 runs from the conserved cysteine through the conserved F or W. The D gene is left open where the match is weak. Not all rows give a size; the values are once, few, many and, for expanded clones, a class.

j_call v_call d_call clone_size cdr3_aa cdr3_nt
TRBJ2-7 TRBV5-4 TRBD1 NA CASSTGTGTYEQYF TGTGCCAGCAGCACGGGGACAGGAACCTACGAGCAGTACTTC
TRBJ2-6 TRBV19 NA NA CASSKAGPGGANVLTF TGTGCCAGTAGTAAGGCAGGGCCGGGGGGGGCCAACGTCCTGACTTTC
TRBJ2-7 TRBV7-9 NA NA CASSGWDRQSYEQYF TGTGCCAGCTCGGGATGGGACCGGCAATCCTACGAGCAGTACTTC
TRBJ2-7 TRBV18 NA NA CASSLGGGGGPPLEQYF TGTGCCAGCTCGCTCGGAGGGGGGGGAGGGCCCCCCCTCGAGCAGTACTTC
TRBJ1-2 TRBV27 NA NA CASSTRRAFGYTF TGTGCCAGCAGTACACGCAGGGCTTTCGGCTACACCTTC
TRBJ2-3 TRBV7-2 TRBD2 NA CASSHGLDLGDTQYF TGTGCCAGCAGCCACGGACTAGACCTAGGCGATACGCAGTATTTT
TRBJ2-2 TRBV10-2 NA NA CASRLGTANTGELFF TGCGCCAGCAGACTCGGCACAGCGAACACCGGGGAGCTGTTTTTT
TRBJ1-5 TRBV11-2 TRBD1 NA CASSLSAGGSGNQPQHF TGTGCCAGCAGCTTGAGCGCAGGGGGATCTGGGAATCAGCCCCAGCATTTT
TRBJ2-2 TRBV7-2 TRBD2 NA CASSLPGLAGGWTGELFF TGTGCCAGCAGCTTGCCGGGACTAGCGGGAGGGTGGACCGGGGAGCTGTTTTTT
TRBJ1-2 TRBV4-1 TRBD1 NA CASSQGPGTGARGYTF TGCGCCAGCAGCCAAGGACCCGGGACAGGGGCGCGGGGCTACACCTTC
TRBJ2-2 TRBV7-9 NA NA CASSLRDPNTGELFF TGTGCCAGCAGCCTTAGGGACCCCAACACCGGGGAGCTGTTTTTT
TRBJ2-1 TRBV5-5 NA NA CASSSRQGGREQFF TGTGCCAGCAGCTCCAGACAGGGAGGGCGTGAGCAGTTCTTC
TRBJ1-2 TRBV7-2 NA NA CASSLNGPYGYTF TGTGCCAGCAGCTTAAACGGCCCCTATGGCTACACCTTC
TRBJ2-1 TRBV9 NA NA CASSSHGPLNEQFF TGTGCCAGCAGCTCCCATGGACCGCTAAATGAGCAGTTCTTC
TRBJ1-6 TRBV25-1 NA NA CASSESLGENSPLHF TGTGCCAGCAGTGAATCTTTGGGGGAAAATTCACCCCTCCACTTT
TRBJ2-1 TRBV19 TRBD1 NA CASSIRQGRIATKSSYNEQFF TGTGCCAGTAGTATTCGACAGGGGAGGATAGCAACAAAGAGCTCCTACAATGAGCAGTTCTTC
TRBJ2-2 TRBV2 NA NA CASSVLGFGGELFF TGTGCCAGCAGCGTACTCGGTTTTGGCGGGGAGCTGTTTTTT
TRBJ1-3 TRBV6-5 NA NA CASSYYADSGNTIYF TGTGCCAGCAGTTACTATGCCGACTCTGGAAACACCATATATTTT
TRBJ2-5 TRBV10-2 TRBD2 once CASSARGGVGQETQYF TGCGCCAGCAGTGCCCGGGGAGGGGTAGGCCAAGAGACCCAGTACTTC
TRBJ2-5 TRBV19 TRBD1 NA CASSLRTGLLYQETQYF TGTGCCAGTAGTTTGAGGACAGGCCTCCTTTATCAAGAGACCCAGTACTTC
TRBJ2-1 TRBV19 NA once CASSIGGDGSNEQFF TGTGCCAGTAGTATAGGCGGAGATGGATCGAATGAGCAGTTCTTC
TRBJ2-5 TRBV2 TRBD2 NA CASRAPGIAGGPETQYF TGTGCCAGCAGGGCCCCGGGAATAGCGGGAGGGCCTGAGACCCAGTACTTC
TRBJ1-1 TRBV6-5 NA few CASSYSRGQAFF TGTGCCAGCAGTTACTCGAGAGGGCAAGCTTTCTTT
TRBJ1-1 TRBV19 TRBD1 NA CASSADRAPRAFF TGTGCCAGTAGTGCAGACAGGGCCCCGAGAGCTTTCTTT
TRBJ1-6 TRBV7-9 TRBD1 few CASSLGLDRGGNSPLHF TGTGCCAGCAGCTTAGGGTTGGACAGGGGAGGAAATTCACCCCTCCACTTT
TRBJ1-6 TRBV15 NA NA CATSRDHQAPVLHF TGTGCCACCAGCAGAGACCACCAGGCCCCCGTCCTCCACTTT
TRBJ2-1 TRBV19 NA NA CASSQGLGINEQFF TGTGCCAGTAGTCAAGGTCTAGGGATCAATGAGCAGTTCTTC
TRBJ2-3 TRBV19 NA few CASSIFALEDTQYF TGTGCCAGTAGTATATTTGCCTTGGAGGATACGCAGTATTTT
TRBJ2-1 TRBV28 NA NA CASSLSLSSYNEQFF TGTGCCAGCAGTTTGAGCCTAAGCTCCTACAATGAGCAGTTCTTC
TRBJ1-2 TRBV7-2 TRBD1 once CASSPGGGGAKYGYTF TGTGCCAGCAGCCCGGGAGGAGGGGGCGCAAAATATGGCTACACCTTC
TRBJ2-3 TRBV29-1 NA NA CSVVGGVTDTQYF TGCAGCGTTGTTGGGGGAGTGACAGATACGCAGTATTTT
TRBJ2-7 TRBV18 NA few CASSPPGRSYEQYF TGTGCCAGCTCACCACCTGGCCGGTCCTACGAGCAGTACTTC
TRBJ1-2 TRBV29-1 NA once CSVSFGGSGYGYTF TGCAGCGTTTCTTTCGGGGGCAGCGGCTATGGCTACACCTTC
TRBJ2-3 TRBV28 TRBD2 NA CASSSLAGGFTDTQYF TGTGCCAGCAGTTCGCTAGCGGGAGGGTTCACAGATACGCAGTATTTT
TRBJ2-1 TRBV18 TRBD1 NA CASSLGTESSYNEQFF TGTGCCAGCTCACTAGGGACAGAGAGCTCCTACAATGAGCAGTTCTTC
TRBJ2-5 TRBV18 NA NA CASSPAVGAETQYF TGTGCCAGCTCACCTGCTGTGGGGGCAGAGACCCAGTACTTC
TRBJ1-4 TRBV18 NA NA CASSPLRKKLFF TGTGCCAGCTCACCCCTCAGGAAGAAACTGTTTTTT
TRBJ1-1 TRBV14 NA NA CASSQEATHTEAFF TGTGCCAGCAGCCAAGAGGCTACTCACACTGAAGCTTTCTTT
TRBJ2-5 TRBV7-2 TRBD1 NA CASSLGGQLQETQYF TGTGCCAGCAGCTTAGGGGGACAGCTACAAGAGACCCAGTACTTC
TRBJ2-5 TRBV6-1 NA NA CASITGAGTETQYF TGTGCCAGCATTACGGGCGCAGGAACAGAGACCCAGTACTTC
TRBJ1-1 TRBV5-4 NA NA CASSLGGMDAEAFF TGTGCCAGCAGCTTGGGTGGAATGGACGCTGAAGCTTTCTTT
TRBJ2-2 TRBV4-3 TRBD2 NA CASSHKKGIAGVSGELFF TGCGCCAGCAGCCACAAAAAGGGGATAGCGGGAGTGTCCGGGGAGCTGTTTTTT
TRBJ1-2 TRBV5-4 NA NA CASSLDPGYGYTF TGTGCCAGCAGCTTGGATCCGGGGTATGGCTACACCTTC
TRBJ1-2 TRBV5-6 NA NA CASSWERGDGYTF TGTGCCAGCAGTTGGGAGCGGGGGGATGGCTACACCTTC
TRBJ2-3 TRBV4-1 TRBD2 NA CASSRTPSGSSRRAPDTQYF TGCGCCAGCAGCCGTACCCCTAGCGGGAGTTCCCGCAGGGCCCCAGATACGCAGTATTTT
TRBJ2-3 TRBV19 NA NA CASRTGRGHQDTQYF TGTGCCAGTAGGACCGGGCGGGGTCACCAGGATACGCAGTATTTT
TRBJ2-5 TRBV29-1 NA NA CSVVTGIGETQYF TGCAGCGTTGTGACGGGGATTGGGGAGACCCAGTACTTC
TRBJ2-7 TRBV4-1 TRBD2 NA CASSQGRLAGLEQYF TGCGCCAGCAGCCAAGGGAGGTTAGCGGGACTCGAGCAGTACTTC
TRBJ2-5 TRBV6-1 TRBD1 NA CASSGGTGVGETQYF TGTGCCAGCAGTGGCGGGACAGGGGTAGGGGAGACCCAGTACTTC
TRBJ2-3 TRBV11-3 NA NA CASSPRDLPADTQYF TGTGCCAGCAGCCCCCGGGACCTCCCGGCAGATACGCAGTATTTT
TRBJ1-1 TRBV5-1 NA NA CASSPGHRVANTEAFF TGCGCCAGCAGCCCAGGACACAGGGTTGCGAACACTGAAGCTTTCTTT
TRBJ1-1 TRBV7-2 NA NA CASSSNRGTEAFF TGTGCCAGCAGCTCAAACCGAGGCACTGAAGCTTTCTTT
TRBJ2-3 TRBV6-1 TRBD1 NA CASTTGTGDTDTQYF TGTGCCAGCACCACCGGGACAGGGGACACAGATACGCAGTATTTT
TRBJ1-5 TRBV9 TRBD1 NA CASSAGTGVQPQHF TGTGCCAGCAGCGCCGGGACAGGGGTTCAGCCCCAGCATTTT
TRBJ2-5 TRBV7-9 TRBD2 NA CASSFTGLAGRETQYF TGTGCCAGCAGCTTCACGGGACTAGCGGGAAGAGAGACCCAGTACTTC